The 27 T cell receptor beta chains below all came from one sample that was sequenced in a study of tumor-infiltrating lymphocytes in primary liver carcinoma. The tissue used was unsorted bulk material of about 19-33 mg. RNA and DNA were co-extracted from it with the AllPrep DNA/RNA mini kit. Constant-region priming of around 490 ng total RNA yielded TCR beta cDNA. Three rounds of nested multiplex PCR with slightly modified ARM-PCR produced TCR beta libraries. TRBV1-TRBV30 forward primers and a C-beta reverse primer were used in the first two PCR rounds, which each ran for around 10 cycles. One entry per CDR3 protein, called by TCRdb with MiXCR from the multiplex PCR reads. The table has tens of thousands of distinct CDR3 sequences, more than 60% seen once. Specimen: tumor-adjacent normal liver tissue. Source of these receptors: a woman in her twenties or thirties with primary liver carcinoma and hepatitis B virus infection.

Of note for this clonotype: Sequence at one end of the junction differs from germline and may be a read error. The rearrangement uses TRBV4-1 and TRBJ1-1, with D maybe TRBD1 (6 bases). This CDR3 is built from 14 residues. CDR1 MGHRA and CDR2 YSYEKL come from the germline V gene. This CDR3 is CASGASQGNTEAFF. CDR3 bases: TGCGCCAGCGGCGCATCACAGGGAAACACTGAGGCTTTCTTT.

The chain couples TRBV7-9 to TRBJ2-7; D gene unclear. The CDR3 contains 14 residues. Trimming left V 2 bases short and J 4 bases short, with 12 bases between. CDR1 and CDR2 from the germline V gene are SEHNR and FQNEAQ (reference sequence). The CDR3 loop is CASSLSPDSYEQYF. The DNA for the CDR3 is TGTGCCAGCAGCTTAAGTCCGGATTCTTACGAGCAGTACTTC.

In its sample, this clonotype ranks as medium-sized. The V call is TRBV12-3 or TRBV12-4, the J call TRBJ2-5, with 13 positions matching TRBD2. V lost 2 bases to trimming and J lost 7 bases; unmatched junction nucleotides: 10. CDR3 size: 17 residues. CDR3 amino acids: CASSLSGTSGTVRTQYF. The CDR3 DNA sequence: TGTGCCAGCAGTTTATCCGGGACTAGCGGGACGGTTCGGACCCAGTACTTC.

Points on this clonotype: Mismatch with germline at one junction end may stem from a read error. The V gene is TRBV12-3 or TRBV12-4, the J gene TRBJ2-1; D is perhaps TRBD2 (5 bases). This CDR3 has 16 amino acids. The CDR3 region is CASKQGGRESLNEQSF. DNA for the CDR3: TGTGCCAGTAAGCAAGGAGGAAGGGAGAGCCTCAATGAGCAGTCCTTC.

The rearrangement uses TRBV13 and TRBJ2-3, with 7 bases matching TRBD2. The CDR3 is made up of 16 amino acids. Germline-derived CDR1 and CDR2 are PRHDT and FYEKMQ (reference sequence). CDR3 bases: TGTGTCACCGAAACGACTAGCAGACGATGGGCAGATACGCAGTATTTT. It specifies CVTETTSRRWADTQYF.

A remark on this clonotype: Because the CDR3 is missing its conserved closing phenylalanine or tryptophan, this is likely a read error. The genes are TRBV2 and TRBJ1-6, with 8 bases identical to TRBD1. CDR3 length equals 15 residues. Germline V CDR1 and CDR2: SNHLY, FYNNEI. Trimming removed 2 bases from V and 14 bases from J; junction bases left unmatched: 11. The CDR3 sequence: CASSETGGGRSSLHL. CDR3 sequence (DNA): TGTGCCAGCAGTGAAACAGGGGGAGGACGATCATCCCTCCACCTT.

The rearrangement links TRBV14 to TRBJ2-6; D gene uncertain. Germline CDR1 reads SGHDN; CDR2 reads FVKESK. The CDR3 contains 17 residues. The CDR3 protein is CISSQMRHSPEANVLTF. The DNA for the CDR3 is TGTATCAGCAGCCAGATGAGACACTCCCCTGAGGCCAACGTCCTGACTTTC. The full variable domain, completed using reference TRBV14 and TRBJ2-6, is EAGVTQFPSHSVIEKGQTVTLRCDPISGHDNLYWYRRVMGKEIKFLLHFVKESKQDESGMPNNRFLAERTGGTYSTLKVQPAELEDSGVYFCISSQMRHSPEANVLTFGAGSRLTVL.

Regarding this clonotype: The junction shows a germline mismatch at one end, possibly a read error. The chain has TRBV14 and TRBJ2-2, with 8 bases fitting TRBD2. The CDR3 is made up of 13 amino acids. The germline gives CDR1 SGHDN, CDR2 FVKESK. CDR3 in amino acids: CGSSLTSAGELFF. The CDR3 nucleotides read TGTGGCAGCAGCCTGACTAGCGCCGGGGAGCTGTTTTTT. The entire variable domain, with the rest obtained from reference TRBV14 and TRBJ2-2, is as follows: EAGVTQFPSHSVIEKGQTVTLRCDPISGHDNLYWYRRVMGKEIKFLLHFVKESKQDESGMPNNRFLAERTGGTYSTLKVQPAELEDSGVYFCGSSLTSAGELFFGEGSRLTVL.

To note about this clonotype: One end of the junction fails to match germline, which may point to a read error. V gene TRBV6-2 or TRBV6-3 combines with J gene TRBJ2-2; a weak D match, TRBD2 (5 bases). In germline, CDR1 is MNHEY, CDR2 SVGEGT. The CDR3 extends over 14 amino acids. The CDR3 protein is CASSYSRHTGDLFF. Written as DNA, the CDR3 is TGTGCCAGCAGTTACTCGAGACATACCGGGGATCTGTTTTTT.

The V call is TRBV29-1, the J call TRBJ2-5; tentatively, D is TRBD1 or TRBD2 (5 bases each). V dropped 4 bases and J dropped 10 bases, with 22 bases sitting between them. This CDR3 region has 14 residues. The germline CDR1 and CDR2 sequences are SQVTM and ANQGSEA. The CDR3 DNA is TGCAGCGTTGCCCTCTCCGGGATGGGGCAGATCCAGTACTTC. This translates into CSVALSGMGQIQYF.

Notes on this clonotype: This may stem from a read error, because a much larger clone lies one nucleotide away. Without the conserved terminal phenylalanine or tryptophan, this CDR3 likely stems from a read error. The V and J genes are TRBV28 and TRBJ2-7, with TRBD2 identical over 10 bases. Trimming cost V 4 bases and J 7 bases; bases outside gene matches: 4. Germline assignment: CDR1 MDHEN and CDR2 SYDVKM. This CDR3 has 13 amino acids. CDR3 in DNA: TGTGCCAGCAGTTCTAGCGGGAGAGGTGAGCAGTACATC. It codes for CASSSSGRGEQYI.

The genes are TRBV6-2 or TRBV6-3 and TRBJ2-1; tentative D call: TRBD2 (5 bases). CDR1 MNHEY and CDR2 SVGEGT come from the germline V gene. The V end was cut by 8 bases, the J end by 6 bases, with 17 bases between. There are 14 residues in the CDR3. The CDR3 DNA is TGTGCCAGCCTGAGTTCGGACTGGTTCAATGAGCAGTTCTTC. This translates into CASLSSDWFNEQFF.

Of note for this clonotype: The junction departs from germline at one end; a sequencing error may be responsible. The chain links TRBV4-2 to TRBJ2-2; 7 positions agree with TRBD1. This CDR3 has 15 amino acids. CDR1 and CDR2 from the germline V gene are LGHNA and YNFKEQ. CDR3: CASSQVTGDTGELFF. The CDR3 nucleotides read TGTGCCAGTAGCCAAGTAACAGGGGACACCGGGGAGCTGTTTTTT.

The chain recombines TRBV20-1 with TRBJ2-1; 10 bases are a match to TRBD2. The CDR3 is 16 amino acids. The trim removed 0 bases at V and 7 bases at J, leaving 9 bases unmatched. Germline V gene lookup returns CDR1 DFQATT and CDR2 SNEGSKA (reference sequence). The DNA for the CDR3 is TGCAGTGCTAGAGATCAGGAGCGGGAGGGTATTAATGAGCAGTTCTTC. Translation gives CSARDQEREGINEQFF.

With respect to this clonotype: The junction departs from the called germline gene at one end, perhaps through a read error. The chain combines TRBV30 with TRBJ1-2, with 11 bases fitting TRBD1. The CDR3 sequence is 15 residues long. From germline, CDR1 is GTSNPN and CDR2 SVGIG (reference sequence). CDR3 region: CAWRDRTGGASGYSF. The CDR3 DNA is TGTGCATGGAGGGACAGGACAGGGGGCGCGTCTGGCTACAGCTTC.

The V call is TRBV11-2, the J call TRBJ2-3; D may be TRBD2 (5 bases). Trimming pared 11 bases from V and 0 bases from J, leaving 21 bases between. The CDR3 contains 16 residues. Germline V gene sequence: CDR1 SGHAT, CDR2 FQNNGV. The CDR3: CACGPRETSSTDTQYF. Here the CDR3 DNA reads TGTGCCTGTGGCCCGAGGGAGACGTCGAGCACAGATACGCAGTATTTT.

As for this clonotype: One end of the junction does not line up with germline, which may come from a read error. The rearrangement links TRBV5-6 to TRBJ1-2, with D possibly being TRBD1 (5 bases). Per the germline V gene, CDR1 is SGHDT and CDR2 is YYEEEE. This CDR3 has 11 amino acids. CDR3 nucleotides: TGTGCAAGCACCCCCCGGGGGGGCTACACCTTC. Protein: CASTPRGGYTF.

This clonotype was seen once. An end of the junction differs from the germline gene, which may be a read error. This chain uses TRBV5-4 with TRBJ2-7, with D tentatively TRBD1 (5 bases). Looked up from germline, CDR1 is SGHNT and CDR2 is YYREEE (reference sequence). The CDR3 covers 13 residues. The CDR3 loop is CASSLPGSNEHYF. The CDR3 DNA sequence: TGTGCTAGCAGCTTGCCAGGGTCCAACGAGCACTACTTC.

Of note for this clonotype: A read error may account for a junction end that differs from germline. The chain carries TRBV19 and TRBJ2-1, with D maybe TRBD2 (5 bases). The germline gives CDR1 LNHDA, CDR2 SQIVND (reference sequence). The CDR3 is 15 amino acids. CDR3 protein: CANSIGDRGYNEQFF. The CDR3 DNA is TGTGCCAATAGTATAGGCGACCGGGGCTACAATGAGCAGTTCTTC.

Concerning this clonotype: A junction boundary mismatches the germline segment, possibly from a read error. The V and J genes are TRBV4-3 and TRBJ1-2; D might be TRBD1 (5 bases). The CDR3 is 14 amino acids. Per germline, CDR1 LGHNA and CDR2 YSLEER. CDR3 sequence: CASGLGSPRDDYAF. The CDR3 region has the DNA TGCGCCAGCGGCCTGGGTTCTCCTAGGGACGACTACGCCTTC.

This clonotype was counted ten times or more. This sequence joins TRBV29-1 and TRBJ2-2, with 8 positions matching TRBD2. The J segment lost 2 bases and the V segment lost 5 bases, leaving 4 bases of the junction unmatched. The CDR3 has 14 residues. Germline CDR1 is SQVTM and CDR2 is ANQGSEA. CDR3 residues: CSVSAGGNTGELFF. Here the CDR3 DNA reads TGCAGCGTTTCCGCGGGAGGTAACACCGGGGAGCTGTTTTTT.

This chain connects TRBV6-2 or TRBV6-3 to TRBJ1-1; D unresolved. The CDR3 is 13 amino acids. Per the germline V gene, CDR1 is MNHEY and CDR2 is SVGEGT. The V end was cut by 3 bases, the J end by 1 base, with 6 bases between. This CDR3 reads CASSYSENTEAFF. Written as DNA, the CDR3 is TGTGCCAGCAGTTATAGTGAGAACACTGAAGCTTTCTTT.

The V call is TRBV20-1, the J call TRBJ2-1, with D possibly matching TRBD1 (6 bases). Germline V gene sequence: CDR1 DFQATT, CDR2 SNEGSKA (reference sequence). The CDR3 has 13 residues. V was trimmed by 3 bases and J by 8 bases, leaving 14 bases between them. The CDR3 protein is CSARSPQGYEQFF. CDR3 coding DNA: TGCAGTGCTAGGTCCCCACAGGGTTATGAGCAGTTCTTC.

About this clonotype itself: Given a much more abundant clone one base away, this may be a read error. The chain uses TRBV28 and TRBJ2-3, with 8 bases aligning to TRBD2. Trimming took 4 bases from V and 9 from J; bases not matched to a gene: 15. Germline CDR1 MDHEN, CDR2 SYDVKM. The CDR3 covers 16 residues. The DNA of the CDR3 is TGTGCCAGCAGTTCTACTCTGGGACTAGAGGGGGAAACGCAGTATTTT. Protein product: CASSSTLGLEGETQYF.

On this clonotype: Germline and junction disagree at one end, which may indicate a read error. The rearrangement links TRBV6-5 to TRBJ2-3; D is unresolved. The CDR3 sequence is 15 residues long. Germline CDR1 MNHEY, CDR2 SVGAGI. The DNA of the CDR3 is TGTTCCAGCAGTTACTCTTACGGCCGCACAGATACGCAGTATTTT. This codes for CSSSYSYGRTDTQYF.

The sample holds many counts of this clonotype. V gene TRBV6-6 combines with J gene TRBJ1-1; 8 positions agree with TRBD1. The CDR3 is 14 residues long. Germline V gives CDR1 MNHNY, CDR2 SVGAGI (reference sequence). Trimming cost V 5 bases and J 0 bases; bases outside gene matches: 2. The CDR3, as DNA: TGTGCCAGCAGTATACAGGGGGTGAACACTGAAGCTTTCTTT. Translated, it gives CASSIQGVNTEAFF.

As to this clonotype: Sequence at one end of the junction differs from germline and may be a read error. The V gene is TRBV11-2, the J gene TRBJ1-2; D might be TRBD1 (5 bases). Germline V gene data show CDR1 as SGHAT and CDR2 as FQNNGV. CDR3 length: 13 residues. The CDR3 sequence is CASTQVGGGCYTF. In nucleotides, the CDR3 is TGTGCCAGCACTCAAGTGGGGGGTGGATGCTACACATTC.